The entry that follows covers one T cell receptor (beta chain) sequence. What it binds is unknown. The entry originates in a study of T cell responses to AZD1222 COVID-19 vaccine. Across the whole study: Recipients boosted at about 4 weeks or about 12 weeks are pooled. Study-wide results and limits: Increases in Spike-specific TCR breadth and depth were seen after two AZD1222 doses. Possibly, clonal diversity was underestimated; donors were largely white British and included more females. The study reported that nearly half of spike-specific TCRs target unmutated variant regions.

This CDR3 region has 15 residues. Trimming took off 5 bases at V and 3 bases at J, with 17 bases between the two ends. Germline V lookup: CDR1 SEHNR, CDR2 FQNEAQ (reference sequence). Clones were sequenced by immunoSEQ multiplex PCR, and TCRdb holds only the in-frame ones, with some missing. The table shows roughly 96,000 clones, with roughly 90% occurring only once. The J gene is TRBJ2-7, the V gene TRBV7-9; D might be TRBD2 (6 bases). Sequenced here: peripheral blood, sampled on day 0 of AZD1222 vaccination. This clonotype originated in an adult in good health. CDR3 DNA: TGTGCCAGCAGCCCAAAGGGGACTTCGATCTACGAGCAGTACTTC. This gives the protein CASSPKGTSIYEQYF.